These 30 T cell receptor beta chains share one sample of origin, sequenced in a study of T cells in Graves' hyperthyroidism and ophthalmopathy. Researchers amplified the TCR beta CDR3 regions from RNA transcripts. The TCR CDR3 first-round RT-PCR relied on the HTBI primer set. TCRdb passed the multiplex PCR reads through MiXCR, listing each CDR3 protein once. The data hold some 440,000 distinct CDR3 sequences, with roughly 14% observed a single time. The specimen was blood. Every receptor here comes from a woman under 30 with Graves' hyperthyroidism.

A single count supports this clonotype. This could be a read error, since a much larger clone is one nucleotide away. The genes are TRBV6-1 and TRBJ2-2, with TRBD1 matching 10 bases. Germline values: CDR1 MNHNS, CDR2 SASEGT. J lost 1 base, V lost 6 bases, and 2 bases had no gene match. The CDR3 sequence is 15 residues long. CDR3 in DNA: TGTGCCAGCAGCGGGGACAGGGGGAACACCGGGGAGCTGTTTTTT. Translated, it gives CASSGDRGNTGELFF.

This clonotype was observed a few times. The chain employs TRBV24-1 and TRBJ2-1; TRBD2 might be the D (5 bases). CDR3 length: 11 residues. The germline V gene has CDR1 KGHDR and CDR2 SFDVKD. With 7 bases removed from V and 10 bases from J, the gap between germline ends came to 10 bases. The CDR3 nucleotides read TGTGCCACCAGGACTACCTGGGAGCAGTTCTTC. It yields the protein CATRTTWEQFF.

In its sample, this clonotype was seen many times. The CDR3, as DNA: TGCGCCAGCAGCCCAAAAGGGACTAGCGGGAGAGTCTCGGACCAAGAGACCCAGTACTTC. Translated: CASSPKGTSGRVSDQETQYF. This sequence joins TRBV4-1 and TRBJ2-5; the match to TRBD2 covers 14 bases. Per germline, CDR1 MGHRA and CDR2 YSYEKL. With V trimmed by 4 bases and J by 0 bases, 13 bases remained unmatched. The CDR3 extends over 20 amino acids.

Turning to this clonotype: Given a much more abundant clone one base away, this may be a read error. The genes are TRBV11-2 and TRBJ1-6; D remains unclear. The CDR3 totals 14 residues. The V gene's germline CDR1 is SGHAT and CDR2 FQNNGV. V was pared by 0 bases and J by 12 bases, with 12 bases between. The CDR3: CASSLEPLYLPLHF. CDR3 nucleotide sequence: TGTGCCAGCAGCTTAGAGCCTCTTTATTTACCCCTCCACTTT.

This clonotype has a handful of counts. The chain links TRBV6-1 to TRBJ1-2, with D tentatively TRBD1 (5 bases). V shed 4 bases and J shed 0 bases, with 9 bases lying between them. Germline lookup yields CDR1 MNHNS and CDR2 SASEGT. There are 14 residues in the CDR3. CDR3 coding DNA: TGTGCCAGCAGTGGGGCAGGGCCTAACTATGGCTACACCTTC. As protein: CASSGAGPNYGYTF.

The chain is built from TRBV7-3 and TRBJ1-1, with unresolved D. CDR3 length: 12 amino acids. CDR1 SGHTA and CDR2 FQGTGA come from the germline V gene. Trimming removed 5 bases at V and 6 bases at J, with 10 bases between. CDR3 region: CASSPPVPEAFF. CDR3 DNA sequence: TGTGCCAGCAGCCCACCAGTCCCTGAAGCTTTCTTT.

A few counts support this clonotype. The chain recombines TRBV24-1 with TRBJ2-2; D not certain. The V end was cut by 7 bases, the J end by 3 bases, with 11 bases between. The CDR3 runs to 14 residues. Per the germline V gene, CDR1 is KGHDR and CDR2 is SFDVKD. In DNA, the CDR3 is TGTGCCACCAGCGGAAGCTCGGACACCGGGGAGCTGTTTTTT. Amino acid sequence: CATSGSSDTGELFF.

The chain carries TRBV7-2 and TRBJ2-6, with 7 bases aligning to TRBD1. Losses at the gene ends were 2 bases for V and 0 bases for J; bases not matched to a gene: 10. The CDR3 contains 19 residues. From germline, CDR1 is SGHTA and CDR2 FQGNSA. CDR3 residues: CASSLHPGQPRSGANVLTF. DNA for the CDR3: TGTGCCAGCAGCTTACACCCGGGACAGCCACGCTCTGGGGCCAACGTCCTGACTTTC.

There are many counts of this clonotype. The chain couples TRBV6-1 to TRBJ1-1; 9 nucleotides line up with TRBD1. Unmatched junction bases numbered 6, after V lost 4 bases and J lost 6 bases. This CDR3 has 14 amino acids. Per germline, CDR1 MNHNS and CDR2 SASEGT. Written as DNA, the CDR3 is TGTGCCAGCAGTGCGACAGGGGGTTGGTCTGAAGCTTTCTTT. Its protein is CASSATGGWSEAFF.

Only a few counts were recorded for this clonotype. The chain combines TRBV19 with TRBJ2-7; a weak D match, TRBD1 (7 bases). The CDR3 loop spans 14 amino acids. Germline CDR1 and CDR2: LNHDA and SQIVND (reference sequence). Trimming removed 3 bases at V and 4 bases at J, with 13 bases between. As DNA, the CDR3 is TGTGCCAGTAGTATTCGGGGGACAGCGTACGAGCAGTACTTC. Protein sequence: CASSIRGTAYEQYF.

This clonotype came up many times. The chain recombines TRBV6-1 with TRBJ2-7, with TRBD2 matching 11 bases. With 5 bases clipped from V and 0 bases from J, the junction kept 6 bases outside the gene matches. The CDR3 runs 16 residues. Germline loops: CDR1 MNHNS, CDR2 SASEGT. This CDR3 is CASSSRLAGSSYEQYF. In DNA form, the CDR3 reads TGTGCCAGCAGTTCGAGACTAGCGGGATCCTCCTACGAGCAGTACTTC.

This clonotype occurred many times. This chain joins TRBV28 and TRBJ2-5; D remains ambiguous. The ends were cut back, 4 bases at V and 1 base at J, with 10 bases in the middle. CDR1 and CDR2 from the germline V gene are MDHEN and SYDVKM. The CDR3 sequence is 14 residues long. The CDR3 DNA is TGTGCCAGCAGTTCCCGGACGGCCCAAGAGACCCAGTACTTC. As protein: CASSSRTAQETQYF.

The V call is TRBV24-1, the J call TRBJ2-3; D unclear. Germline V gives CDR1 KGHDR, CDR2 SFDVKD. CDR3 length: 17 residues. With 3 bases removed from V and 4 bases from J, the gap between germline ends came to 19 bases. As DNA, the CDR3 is TGTGCCACCAGTGATCTCCGAACAGACAAAGGCGCAGATACGCAGTATTTT. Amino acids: CATSDLRTDKGADTQYF.

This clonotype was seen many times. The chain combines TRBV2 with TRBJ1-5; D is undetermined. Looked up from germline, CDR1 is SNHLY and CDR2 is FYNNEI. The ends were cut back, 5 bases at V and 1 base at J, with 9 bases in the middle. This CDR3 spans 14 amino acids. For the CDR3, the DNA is TGTGCCAGCAGTCAGGACGGGAGCAATCAGCCCCAGCATTTT. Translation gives CASSQDGSNQPQHF.

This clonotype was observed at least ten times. CDR3 loop: CASSLVVLNTEAFF. The DNA for the CDR3 is TGCGCCAGCAGCTTGGTGGTCTTGAACACTGAAGCTTTCTTT. J is TRBJ1-1 and V is TRBV5-1; D is unclear. The CDR3 sequence is 14 residues long. Trimming removed 0 bases from V and 0 bases from J, with 6 bases in between. Germline V gene lookup returns CDR1 SGHRS and CDR2 YFSETQ. The variable domain in full, with the rest retrieved from reference TRBV5-1 and TRBJ1-1, is KAGVTQTPRYLIKTRGQQVTLSCSPISGHRSVSWYQQTPGQGLQFLFEYFSETQRNKGNFPGRFSGRQFSNSRSEMNVSTLELGDSALYLCASSLVVLNTEAFFGQGTRLTVV.

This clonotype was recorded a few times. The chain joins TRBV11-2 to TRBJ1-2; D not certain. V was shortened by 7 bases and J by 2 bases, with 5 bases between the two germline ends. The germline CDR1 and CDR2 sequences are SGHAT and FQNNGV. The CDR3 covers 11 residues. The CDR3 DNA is TGTGCCAGCATAGAGAACTATGGCTACACCTTC. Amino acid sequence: CASIENYGYTF.

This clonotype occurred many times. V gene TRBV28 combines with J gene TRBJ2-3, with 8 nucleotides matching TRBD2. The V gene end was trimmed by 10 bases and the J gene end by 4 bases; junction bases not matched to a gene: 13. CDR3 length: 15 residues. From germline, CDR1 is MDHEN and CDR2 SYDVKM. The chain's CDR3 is CATEGTRESPDTQYF. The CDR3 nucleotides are TGTGCCACTGAGGGGACTAGGGAGTCCCCAGATACGCAGTATTTT.

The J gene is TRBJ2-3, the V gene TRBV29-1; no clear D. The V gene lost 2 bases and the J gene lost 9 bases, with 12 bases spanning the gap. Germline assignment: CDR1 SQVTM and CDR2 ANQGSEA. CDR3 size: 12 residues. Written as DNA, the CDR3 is TGCAGCGTTGAACGTCGGGCTTCAACGCAGTATTTT. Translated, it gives CSVERRASTQYF.

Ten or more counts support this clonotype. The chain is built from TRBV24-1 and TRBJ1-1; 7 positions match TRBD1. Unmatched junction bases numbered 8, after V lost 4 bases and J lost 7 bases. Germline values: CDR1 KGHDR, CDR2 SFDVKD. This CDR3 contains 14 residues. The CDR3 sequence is CATSEPGQDGEAFF. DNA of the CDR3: TGTGCCACCAGTGAACCTGGACAGGACGGTGAAGCTTTCTTT.

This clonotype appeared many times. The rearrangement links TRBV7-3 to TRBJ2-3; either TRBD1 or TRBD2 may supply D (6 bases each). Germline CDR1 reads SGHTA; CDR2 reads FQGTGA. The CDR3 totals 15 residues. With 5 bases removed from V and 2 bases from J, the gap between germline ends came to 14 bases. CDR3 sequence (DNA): TGTGCCAGCAGCCCTGGAGGGGGGCCCACAGATACGCAGTATTTT. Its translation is CASSPGGGPTDTQYF.

CDR3 sequence reads: CASSGTIRGKGNEQFF. CDR3 bases: TGTGCCAGCAGCGGCACCATCCGGGGCAAGGGCAATGAGCAGTTCTTC. The V gene is TRBV11-2, the J gene TRBJ2-1, with D perhaps assigned TRBD1 or TRBD2 (5 bases each). The CDR3 totals 16 residues. Germline lookup yields CDR1 SGHAT and CDR2 FQNNGV. Trimming took off 5 bases at V and 6 bases at J, with 20 bases between the two ends.

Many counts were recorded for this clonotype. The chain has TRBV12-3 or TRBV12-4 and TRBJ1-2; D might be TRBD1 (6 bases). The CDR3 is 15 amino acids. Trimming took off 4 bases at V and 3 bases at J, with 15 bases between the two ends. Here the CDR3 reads CASSSPGGGDYGYTF. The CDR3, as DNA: TGTGCCAGCAGTTCCCCGGGAGGGGGAGACTATGGCTACACCTTC.

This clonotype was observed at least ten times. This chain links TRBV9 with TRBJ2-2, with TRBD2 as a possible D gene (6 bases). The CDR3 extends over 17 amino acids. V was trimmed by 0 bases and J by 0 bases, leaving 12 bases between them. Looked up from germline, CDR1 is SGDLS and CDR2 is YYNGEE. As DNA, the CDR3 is TGTGCCAGCAGCGTAGTGGACGGGAGAACGAACACCGGGGAGCTGTTTTTT. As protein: CASSVVDGRTNTGELFF.

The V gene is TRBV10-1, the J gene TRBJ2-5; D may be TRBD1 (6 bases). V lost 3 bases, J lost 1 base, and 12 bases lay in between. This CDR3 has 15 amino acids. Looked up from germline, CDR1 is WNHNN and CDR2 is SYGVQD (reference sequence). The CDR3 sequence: CASSEATGRQETQYF. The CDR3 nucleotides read TGCGCCAGCAGTGAAGCTACAGGGCGCCAAGAGACCCAGTACTTC.

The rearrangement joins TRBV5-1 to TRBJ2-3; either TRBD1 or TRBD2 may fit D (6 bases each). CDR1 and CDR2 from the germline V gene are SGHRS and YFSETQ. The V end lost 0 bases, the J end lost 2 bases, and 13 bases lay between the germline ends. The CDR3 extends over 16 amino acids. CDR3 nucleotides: TGCGCCAGCAGCTTGGCGGGGGCAGGCTACACAGATACGCAGTATTTT. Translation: CASSLAGAGYTDTQYF. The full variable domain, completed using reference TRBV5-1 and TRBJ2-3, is KAGVTQTPRYLIKTRGQQVTLSCSPISGHRSVSWYQQTPGQGLQFLFEYFSETQRNKGNFPGRFSGRQFSNSRSEMNVSTLELGDSALYLCASSLAGAGYTDTQYFGPGTRLTVL.

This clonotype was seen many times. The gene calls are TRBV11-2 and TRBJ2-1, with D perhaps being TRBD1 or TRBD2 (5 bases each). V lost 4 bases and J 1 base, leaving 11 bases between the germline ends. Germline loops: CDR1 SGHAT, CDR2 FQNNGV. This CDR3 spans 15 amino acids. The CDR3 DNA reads TGTGCCAGCAGCTCCGAGGGGAGTTCCTACAATGAGCAGTTCTTC. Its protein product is CASSSEGSSYNEQFF.

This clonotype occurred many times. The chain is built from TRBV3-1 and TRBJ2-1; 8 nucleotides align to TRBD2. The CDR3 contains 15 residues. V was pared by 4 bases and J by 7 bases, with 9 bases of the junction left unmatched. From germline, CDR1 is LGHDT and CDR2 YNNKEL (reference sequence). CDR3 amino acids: CASSRRHSGVNEQFF. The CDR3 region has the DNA TGTGCCAGCAGCCGGCGGCATAGCGGGGTTAATGAGCAGTTCTTC.

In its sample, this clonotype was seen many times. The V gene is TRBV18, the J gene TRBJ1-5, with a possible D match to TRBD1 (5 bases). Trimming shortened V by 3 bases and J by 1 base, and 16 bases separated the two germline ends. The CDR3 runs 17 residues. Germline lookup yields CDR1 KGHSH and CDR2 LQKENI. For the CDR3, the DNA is TGTGCCAGCTCACCGCGGGATGGGGGAGTAAGCAATCAGCCCCAGCATTTT. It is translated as CASSPRDGGVSNQPQHF.

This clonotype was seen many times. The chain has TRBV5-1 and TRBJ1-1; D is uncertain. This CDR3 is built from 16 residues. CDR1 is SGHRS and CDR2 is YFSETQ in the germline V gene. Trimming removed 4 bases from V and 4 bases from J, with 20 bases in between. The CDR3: CASSPGLTPAGTEAFF. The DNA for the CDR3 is TGCGCCAGCAGCCCGGGCCTGACCCCCGCGGGCACTGAAGCTTTCTTT.

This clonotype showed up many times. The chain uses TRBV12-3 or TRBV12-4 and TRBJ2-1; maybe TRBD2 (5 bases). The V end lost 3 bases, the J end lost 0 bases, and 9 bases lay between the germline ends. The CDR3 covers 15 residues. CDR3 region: CASSFRSGSYNEQFF. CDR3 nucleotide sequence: TGTGCCAGCAGTTTTCGCAGCGGCTCCTACAATGAGCAGTTCTTC.